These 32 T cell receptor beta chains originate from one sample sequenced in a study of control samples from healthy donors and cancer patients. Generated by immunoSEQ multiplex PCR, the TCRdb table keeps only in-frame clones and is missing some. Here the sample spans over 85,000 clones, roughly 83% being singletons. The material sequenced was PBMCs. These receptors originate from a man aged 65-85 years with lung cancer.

As DNA, the CDR3 is TGCGCCAGCAGCTTGGATTTTCCTAATGAAAAACTGTTTTTT. Its protein is CASSLDFPNEKLFF. The V gene is TRBV5-1, the J gene TRBJ1-4; D is undetermined. Trimming left V 0 bases short and J 3 bases short, with 6 bases between. The germline V gene has CDR1 SGHRS and CDR2 YFSETQ. The CDR3 spans 14 residues. The full variable domain, with the rest looked up from reference TRBV5-1 and TRBJ1-4, is KAGVTQTPRYLIKTRGQQVTLSCSPISGHRSVSWYQQTPGQGLQFLFEYFSETQRNKGNFPGRFSGRQFSNSRSEMNVSTLELGDSALYLCASSLDFPNEKLFFGSGTQLSVL.

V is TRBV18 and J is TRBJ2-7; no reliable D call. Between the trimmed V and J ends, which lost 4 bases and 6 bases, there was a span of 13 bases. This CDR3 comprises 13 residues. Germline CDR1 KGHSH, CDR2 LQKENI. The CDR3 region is CASSLGGSGEQYF. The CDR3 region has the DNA TGTGCCAGCTCACTCGGCGGTTCGGGCGAGCAGTACTTC.

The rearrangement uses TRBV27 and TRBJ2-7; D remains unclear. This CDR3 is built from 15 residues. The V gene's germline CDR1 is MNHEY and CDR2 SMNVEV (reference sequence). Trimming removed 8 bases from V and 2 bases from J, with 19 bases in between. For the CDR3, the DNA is TGTGCCAGCCACGCGATGATGGGTCCAGCCTACGAGCAGTACTTC. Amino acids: CASHAMMGPAYEQYF.

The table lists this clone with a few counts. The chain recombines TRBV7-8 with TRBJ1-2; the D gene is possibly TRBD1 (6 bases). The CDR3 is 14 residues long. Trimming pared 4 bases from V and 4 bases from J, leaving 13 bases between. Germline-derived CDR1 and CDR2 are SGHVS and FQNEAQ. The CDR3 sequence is CASSSLEGGYGYTF. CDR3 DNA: TGTGCCAGCAGCTCACTGGAGGGGGGCTATGGCTACACCTTC.

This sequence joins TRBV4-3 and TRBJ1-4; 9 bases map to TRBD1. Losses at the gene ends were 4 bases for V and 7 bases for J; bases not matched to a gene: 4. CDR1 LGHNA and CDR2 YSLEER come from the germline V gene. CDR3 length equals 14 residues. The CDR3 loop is CASSLNRGPEKLFF. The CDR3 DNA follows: TGCGCCAGCAGCCTGAACAGGGGGCCTGAAAAACTGTTTTTT.

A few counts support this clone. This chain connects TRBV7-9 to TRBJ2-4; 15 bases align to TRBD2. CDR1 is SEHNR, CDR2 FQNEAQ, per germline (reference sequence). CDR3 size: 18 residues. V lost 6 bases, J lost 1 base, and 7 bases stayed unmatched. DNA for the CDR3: TGTGCCAGCAGTTGGACTAGCGGGGGGGCCAGGGCCAAAAACATTCAGTACTTC. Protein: CASSWTSGGARAKNIQYF.

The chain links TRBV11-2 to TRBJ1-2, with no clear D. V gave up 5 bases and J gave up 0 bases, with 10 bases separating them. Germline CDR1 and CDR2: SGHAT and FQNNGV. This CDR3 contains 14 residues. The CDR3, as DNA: TGTGCCAGCAGCCGGGCCTTAGCTAACTATGGCTACACCTTC. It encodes CASSRALANYGYTF.

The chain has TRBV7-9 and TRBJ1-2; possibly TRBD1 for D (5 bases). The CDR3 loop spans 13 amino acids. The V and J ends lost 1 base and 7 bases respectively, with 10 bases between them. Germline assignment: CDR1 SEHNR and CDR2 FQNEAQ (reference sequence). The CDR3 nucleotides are TGTGCCAGCAGCTTAGAAGAGGGACTTGGCTACACCTTC. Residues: CASSLEEGLGYTF.

The CDR3 DNA reads as TGTGCCAGCAGCACTCTCTCCCAGGGGGCCGGTCACGAGCAGTACTTC. Protein sequence: CASSTLSQGAGHEQYF. The J gene is TRBJ2-7, the V gene TRBV7-8, with 8 bases that match TRBD1. Germline CDR1 and CDR2: SGHVS and FQNEAQ. The CDR3 has 16 residues. Trimming at V came to 5 bases and at J to 5 bases, leaving 14 bases not matched to a gene. Using reference TRBV7-8 and TRBJ2-7 for the parts outside the CDR3, the full variable domain is GAGVSQSPRYKVAKRGQDVALRCDPISGHVSLFWYQQALGQGPEFLTYFQNEAQLDKSGLPSDRFFAERPEGSVSTLKIQRTQQEDSAVYLCASSTLSQGAGHEQYFGPGTRLTVT.

The CDR3 DNA sequence: TGTGCCAGCAGCTTAGGACAGGTCGGTCAGCCCCAGCATTTT. It is translated as CASSLGQVGQPQHF. The chain is built from TRBV11-2 and TRBJ1-5, with a weak D call TRBD1 (6 bases). The CDR3 consists of 14 residues. Per the germline V gene, CDR1 is SGHAT and CDR2 is FQNNGV. V lost 1 base to trimming and J lost 6 bases, with 10 bases between them.

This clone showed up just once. The CDR3 sequence is CASSPRLAANEQFF. The CDR3 nucleotides are TGTGCCAGCAGCCCTCGACTAGCGGCCAATGAGCAGTTCTTC. V usage is TRBV14 and J usage is TRBJ2-1; 9 positions match TRBD2. The CDR3 runs to 14 residues. CDR1 and CDR2 from the germline V gene are SGHDN and FVKESK. J gave up 6 bases and V 4 bases, and 4 bases lay outside the gene matches.

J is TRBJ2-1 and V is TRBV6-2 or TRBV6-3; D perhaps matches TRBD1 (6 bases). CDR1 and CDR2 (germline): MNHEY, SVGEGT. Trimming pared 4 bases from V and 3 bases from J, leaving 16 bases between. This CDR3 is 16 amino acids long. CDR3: CASSSHQGIGYNEQFF. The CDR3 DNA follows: TGTGCCAGCAGTTCACACCAGGGGATTGGCTACAATGAGCAGTTCTTC.

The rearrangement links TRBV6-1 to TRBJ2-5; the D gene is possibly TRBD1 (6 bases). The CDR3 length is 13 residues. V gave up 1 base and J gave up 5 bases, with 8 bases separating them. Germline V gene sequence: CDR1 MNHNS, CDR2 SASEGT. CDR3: CASSEVRGETQYF. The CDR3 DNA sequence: TGTGCCAGCAGTGAAGTTAGGGGGGAGACCCAGTACTTC.

CDR3 nucleotide sequence: TGTGCCAGCAGTACACTTCCCGGGAACCTCCAGTTCTTC. As protein: CASSTLPGNLQFF. The genes are TRBV28 and TRBJ2-1; D is possibly TRBD2 (5 bases). The CDR3 covers 13 residues. Per the germline V gene, CDR1 is MDHEN and CDR2 is SYDVKM. Trimming left V 5 bases short and J 13 bases short, with 18 bases between.

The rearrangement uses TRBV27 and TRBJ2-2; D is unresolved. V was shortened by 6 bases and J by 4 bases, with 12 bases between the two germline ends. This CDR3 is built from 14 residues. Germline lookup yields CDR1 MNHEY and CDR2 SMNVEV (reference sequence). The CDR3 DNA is TGTGCCAGCAGACCACATCAACTCACCGGGGAGCTGTTTTTT. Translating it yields CASRPHQLTGELFF.

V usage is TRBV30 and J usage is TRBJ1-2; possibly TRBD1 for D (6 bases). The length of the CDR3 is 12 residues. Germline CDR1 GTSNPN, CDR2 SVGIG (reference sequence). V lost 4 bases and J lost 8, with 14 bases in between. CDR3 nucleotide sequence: TGTGCCTGGAACCAGGGGAGTGGGGGCTACACCTTC. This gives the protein CAWNQGSGGYTF.

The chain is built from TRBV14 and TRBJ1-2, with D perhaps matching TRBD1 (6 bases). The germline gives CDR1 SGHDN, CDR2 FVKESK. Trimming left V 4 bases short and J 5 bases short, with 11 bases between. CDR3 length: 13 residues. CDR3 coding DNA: TGTGCCAGCAGCCCACTGACAGGTTATGGCTACACCTTC. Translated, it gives CASSPLTGYGYTF.

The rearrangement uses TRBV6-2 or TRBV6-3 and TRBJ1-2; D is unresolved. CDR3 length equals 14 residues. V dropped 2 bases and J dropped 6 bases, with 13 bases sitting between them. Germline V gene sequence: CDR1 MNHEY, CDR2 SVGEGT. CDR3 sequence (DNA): TGTGCCAGCAGTTACCCTCCCCAATTTAATGGCTACACCTTC. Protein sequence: CASSYPPQFNGYTF.

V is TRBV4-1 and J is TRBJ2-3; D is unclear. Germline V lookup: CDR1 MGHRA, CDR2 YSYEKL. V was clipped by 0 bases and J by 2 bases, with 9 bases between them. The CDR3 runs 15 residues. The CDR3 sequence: CASSQEMGITDTQYF. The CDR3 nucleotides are TGCGCCAGCAGCCAAGAAATGGGGATCACAGATACGCAGTATTTT.

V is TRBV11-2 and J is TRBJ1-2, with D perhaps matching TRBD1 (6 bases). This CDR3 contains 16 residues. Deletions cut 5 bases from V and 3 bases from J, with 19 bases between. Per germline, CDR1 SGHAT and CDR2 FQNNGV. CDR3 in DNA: TGTGCCAGCAGCCCAGGGGCATTAAAACGGGACTATGGCTACACCTTC. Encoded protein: CASSPGALKRDYGYTF.

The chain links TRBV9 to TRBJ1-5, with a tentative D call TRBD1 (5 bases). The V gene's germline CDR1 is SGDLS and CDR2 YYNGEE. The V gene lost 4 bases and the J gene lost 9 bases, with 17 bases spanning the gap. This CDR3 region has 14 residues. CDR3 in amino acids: CASSPSGGNTPQHF. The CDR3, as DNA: TGTGCCAGCAGCCCAAGCGGGGGTAATACGCCCCAGCATTTT.

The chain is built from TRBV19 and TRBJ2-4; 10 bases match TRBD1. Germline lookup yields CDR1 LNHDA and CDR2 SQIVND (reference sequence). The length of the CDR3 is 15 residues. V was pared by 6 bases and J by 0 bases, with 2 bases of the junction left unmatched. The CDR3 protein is CASRGQGEAKNIQYF. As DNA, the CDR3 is TGTGCCAGTAGAGGACAGGGGGAAGCCAAAAACATTCAGTACTTC.

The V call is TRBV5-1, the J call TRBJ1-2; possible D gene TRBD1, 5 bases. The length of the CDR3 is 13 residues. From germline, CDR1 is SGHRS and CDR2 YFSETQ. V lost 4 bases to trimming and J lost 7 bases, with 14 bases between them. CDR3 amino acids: CASSPDRGSGYTF. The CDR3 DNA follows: TGCGCCAGCAGCCCGGACCGGGGGAGTGGCTACACCTTC.

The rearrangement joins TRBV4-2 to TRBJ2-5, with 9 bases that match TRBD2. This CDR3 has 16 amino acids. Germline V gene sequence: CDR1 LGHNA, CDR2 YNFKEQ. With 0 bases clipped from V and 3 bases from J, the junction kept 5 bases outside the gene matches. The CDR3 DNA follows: TGTGCCAGCAGCCAAGATTCGCGGGGGGGCAAAGAGACCCAGTACTTC. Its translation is CASSQDSRGGKETQYF.

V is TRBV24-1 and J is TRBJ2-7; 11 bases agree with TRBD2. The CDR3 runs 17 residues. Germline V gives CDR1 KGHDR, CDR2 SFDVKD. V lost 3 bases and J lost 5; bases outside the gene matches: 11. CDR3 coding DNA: TGTGCCACCAGTGATCGGACTAGCGGGCCGGCTCGAGACGAGCAGTACTTC. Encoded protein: CATSDRTSGPARDEQYF.

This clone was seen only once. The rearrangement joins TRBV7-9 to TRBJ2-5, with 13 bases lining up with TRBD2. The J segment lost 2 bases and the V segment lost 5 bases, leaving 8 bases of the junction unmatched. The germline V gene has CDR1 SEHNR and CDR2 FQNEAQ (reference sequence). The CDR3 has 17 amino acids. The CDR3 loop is CASSRLTSGGYQETQYF. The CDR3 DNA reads TGTGCCAGCAGCCGGCTGACTAGCGGGGGGTATCAAGAGACCCAGTACTTC.

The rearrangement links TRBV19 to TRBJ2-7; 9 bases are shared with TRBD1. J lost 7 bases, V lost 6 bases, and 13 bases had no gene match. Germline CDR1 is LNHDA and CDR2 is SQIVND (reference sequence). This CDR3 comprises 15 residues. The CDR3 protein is CASSQYGQGIWEQYF. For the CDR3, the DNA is TGTGCCAGTAGCCAATACGGACAGGGGATATGGGAGCAGTACTTC.

CDR3 amino acids: CATSDPDRGYEQYF. The CDR3 nucleotides read TGTGCCACCAGTGATCCTGACAGGGGGTACGAGCAGTACTTC. The chain links TRBV24-1 to TRBJ2-7; TRBD1 aligns across 9 bases. CDR3 length equals 14 residues. Germline lookup yields CDR1 KGHDR and CDR2 SFDVKD. After removal of 3 bases from V and 4 bases from J, the junction contained 3 bases not matched to a gene.

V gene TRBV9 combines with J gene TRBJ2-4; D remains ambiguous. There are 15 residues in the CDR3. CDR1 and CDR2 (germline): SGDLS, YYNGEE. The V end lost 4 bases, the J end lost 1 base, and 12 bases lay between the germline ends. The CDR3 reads CASSPRLGAKNIQYF. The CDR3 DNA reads TGTGCCAGCAGCCCACGATTAGGGGCCAAAAACATTCAGTACTTC.

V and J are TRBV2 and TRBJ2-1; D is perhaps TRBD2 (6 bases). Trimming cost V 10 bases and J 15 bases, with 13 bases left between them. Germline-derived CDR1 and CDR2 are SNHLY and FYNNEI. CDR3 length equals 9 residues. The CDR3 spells CATGDSPFF. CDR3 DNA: TGTGCCACCGGGGACTCCCCGTTCTTC.

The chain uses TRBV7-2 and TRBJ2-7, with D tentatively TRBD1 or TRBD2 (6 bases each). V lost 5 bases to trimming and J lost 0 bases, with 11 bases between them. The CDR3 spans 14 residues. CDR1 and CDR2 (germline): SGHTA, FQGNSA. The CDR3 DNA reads TGTGCCAGCAGCGGGGGGCAGAGCTCCTACGAGCAGTACTTC. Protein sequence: CASSGGQSSYEQYF.

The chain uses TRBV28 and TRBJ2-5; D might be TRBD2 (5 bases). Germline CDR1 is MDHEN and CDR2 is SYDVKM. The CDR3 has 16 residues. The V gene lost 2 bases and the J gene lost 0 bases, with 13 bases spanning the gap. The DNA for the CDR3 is TGTGCCAGCAGTTTAATCGGCGGGCGGTACCAAGAGACCCAGTACTTC. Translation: CASSLIGGRYQETQYF.